Listed below are T cell receptor beta chains from one sample, sequenced in a study of blood T cell repertoires in COVID-19. Clones were read by immunoSEQ multiplex PCR, and TCRdb kept only the in-frame ones, dropping some. The repertoire holds hundreds of thousands of clones, under 90% seen once, with less than 4.5% in the top ten. The material sequenced was PBMCs or T cells enriched from blood (not recorded which). The source is a woman in her 30s with acute COVID-19. CDR3s include the opening cysteine and the closing phenylalanine or tryptophan. Fields, in order: J gene, V gene, D gene, clone size, CDR3 protein, CDR3 DNA. A D gene is named only where the DNA matches it firmly. Size tells how often a clone was seen (once, few, many) or the class of an expanded clone, and some rows leave it out.

J: TRBJ1-4
V: TRBV5-6
D: NA
size: few
CDR3: CASSSDPAGEEKLFF
DNA: TGTGCCAGCAGCTCCGACCCCGCTGGAGAAGAAAAACTGTTTTTT

J: TRBJ2-1
V: TRBV6-5
D: TRBD1
size: NA
CDR3: CASSNRDRGFEQFF
DNA: TGTGCCAGCAGTAACCGGGACAGGGGGTTTGAGCAGTTCTTC

J: TRBJ1-6
V: TRBV6-2/TRBV6-3
D: NA
size: NA
CDR3: CASSYTGLTGSPLHF
DNA: TGTGCCAGCAGTTACACCGGACTGACTGGGTCACCCCTCCACTTT

J: TRBJ1-2
V: TRBV5-8
D: TRBD1
size: NA
CDR3: CASSPRTGINYGYTF
DNA: TGTGCCAGCAGCCCGAGGACAGGGATAAACTATGGCTACACCTTC

J: TRBJ2-7
V: TRBV5-4
D: TRBD1
size: NA
CDR3: CASSSKDRINYEQYF
DNA: TGTGCCAGCAGCTCAAAGGACAGGATAAACTACGAGCAGTACTTC

J: TRBJ1-6
V: TRBV7-9
D: NA
size: NA
CDR3: CASSSDGVYNSPLHF
DNA: TGTGCCAGCAGCTCCGACGGGGTCTATAATTCACCCCTCCACTTT

J: TRBJ2-2
V: TRBV5-1
D: TRBD1
size: NA
CDR3: CASRPGTGDTGELFF
DNA: TGCGCCAGCAGACCCGGGACAGGGGACACCGGGGAGCTGTTTTTT

J: TRBJ2-2
V: TRBV7-9
D: NA
size: NA
CDR3: CASSSDYTGELFF
DNA: TGTGCCAGCAGCTCGGACTACACCGGGGAGCTGTTTTTT

J: TRBJ1-4
V: TRBV27
D: NA
size: NA
CDR3: CASSSRVTNEKLFF
DNA: TGTGCCAGCAGTTCTCGGGTCACTAATGAAAAACTGTTTTTT

J: TRBJ1-1
V: TRBV4-3
D: NA
size: NA
CDR3: CASSQDRYQGMNTEAFF
DNA: TGCGCCAGCAGCCAAGATCGGTATCAGGGTATGAACACTGAAGCTTTCTTT

J: TRBJ1-1
V: TRBV28
D: NA
size: NA
CDR3: CASTIKRSFSTGNTEAFF
DNA: TGTGCCAGCACTATCAAAAGGAGTTTTTCTACTGGCAACACTGAAGCTTTCTTT

J: TRBJ1-6
V: TRBV7-2
D: NA
size: NA
CDR3: CASSLTQNGDSPLHF
DNA: TGTGCCAGCAGCTTGACCCAAAACGGGGATTCACCCCTCCACTTT

J: TRBJ2-7
V: TRBV18
D: NA
size: NA
CDR3: CASSPPPGWANYEQYF
DNA: TGTGCCAGCTCACCACCCCCGGGATGGGCGAACTACGAGCAGTACTTC

J: TRBJ2-3
V: TRBV2
D: TRBD2
size: NA
CDR3: CASRRDWGGSDTQYF
DNA: TGTGCCAGCAGGAGGGACTGGGGGGGGTCAGATACGCAGTATTTT

J: TRBJ1-2
V: TRBV4-1
D: NA
size: NA
CDR3: CASSQSGYYGYTF
DNA: TGCGCCAGCAGCCAATCAGGGTACTATGGCTACACCTTC

J: TRBJ1-4
V: TRBV5-1
D: TRBD1
size: many
CDR3: CASSRTGETTNEKLFF
DNA: TGCGCCAGCAGCCGGACAGGTGAAACAACTAATGAAAAACTGTTTTTT

J: TRBJ2-7
V: TRBV4-2
D: TRBD2
size: NA
CDR3: CASSQEGAQLAGVYEQYF
DNA: TGTGCCAGCAGCCAGGAAGGGGCCCAGCTAGCGGGTGTCTACGAGCAGTACTTC

J: TRBJ1-2
V: TRBV4-2
D: NA
size: few
CDR3: CASSQDLGAHYGYTF
DNA: TGTGCCAGCAGCCAAGATCTGGGGGCACACTATGGCTACACCTTC

J: TRBJ1-1
V: TRBV29-1
D: NA
size: NA
CDR3: CSVRVNTEAFF
DNA: TGCAGCGTGCGGGTGAACACTGAAGCTTTCTTT

J: TRBJ1-2
V: TRBV5-4
D: NA
size: few
CDR3: CASSLLHRAEKGYTF
DNA: TGTGCCAGCAGCTTGCTCCACAGAGCAGAGAAGGGCTACACCTTC

J: TRBJ1-4
V: TRBV5-1
D: NA
size: NA
CDR3: CASSLGGARDEKLFF
DNA: TGCGCCAGCTCCCTTGGGGGGGCGAGGGATGAAAAACTGTTTTTT

J: TRBJ1-2
V: TRBV12-5
D: NA
size: NA
CDR3: CASGLVSGGGYGYTF
DNA: TGTGCTAGTGGTTTGGTCTCCGGAGGCGGGTATGGCTACACCTTC

J: TRBJ2-3
V: TRBV25-1
D: NA
size: NA
CDR3: CASSESLEADTQYF
DNA: TGTGCCAGCAGTGAATCCCTGGAGGCAGATACGCAGTATTTT

J: TRBJ2-7
V: TRBV19
D: TRBD2
size: NA
CDR3: CASSRSAGAEYEQYF
DNA: TGTGCCAGTAGTCGATCAGCGGGGGCTGAATACGAGCAGTACTTC

J: TRBJ1-5
V: TRBV6-5
D: NA
size: few
CDR3: CASSYSRSNQPQHF
DNA: TGTGCCAGCAGTTACTCGAGGAGCAATCAGCCCCAGCATTTT

J: TRBJ2-7
V: TRBV29-1
D: TRBD1
size: NA
CDR3: CSVITGTDSYEQYF
DNA: TGCAGCGTTATAACCGGGACAGACTCCTACGAGCAGTACTTC

J: TRBJ1-1
V: TRBV3-1/TRBV3-2
D: NA
size: NA
CDR3: CASSQAGAYTEAFF
DNA: TGTGCCAGCAGCCAAGCAGGGGCCTACACTGAAGCTTTCTTT

J: TRBJ2-1
V: TRBV27
D: NA
size: NA
CDR3: CASSPQKNEQFF
DNA: TGTGCCAGCAGCCCTCAGAAGAATGAGCAGTTCTTC

J: TRBJ2-1
V: TRBV30
D: TRBD2
size: once
CDR3: CAWGLAGGYNEQFF
DNA: TGTGCCTGGGGTCTAGCGGGGGGGTACAATGAGCAGTTCTTC

J: TRBJ1-2
V: TRBV6-1
D: NA
size: NA
CDR3: CASREEGANYGYTF
DNA: TGTGCCAGCAGGGAAGAAGGGGCTAACTATGGCTACACCTTC

J: TRBJ2-1
V: TRBV7-2
D: TRBD1
size: NA
CDR3: CASSISDRGRNNEQFF
DNA: TGTGCCAGCAGCATCTCAGACAGGGGAAGGAACAATGAGCAGTTCTTC

J: TRBJ2-7
V: TRBV25-1
D: NA
size: NA
CDR3: CASSESQAYSYEQYF
DNA: TGTGCCAGCAGTGAGTCACAGGCGTATTCCTACGAGCAGTACTTC

J: TRBJ1-3
V: TRBV19
D: NA
size: NA
CDR3: CASSIRLLSGNTIYF
DNA: TGTGCCAGTAGTATAAGACTGCTCTCTGGAAACACCATATATTTT

J: TRBJ1-1
V: TRBV19
D: TRBD1
size: NA
CDR3: CASSLWTGGNTEAFF
DNA: TGTGCCAGTAGTCTCTGGACAGGTGGGAACACTGAAGCTTTCTTT

J: TRBJ2-1
V: TRBV5-1
D: TRBD1
size: NA
CDR3: CASSPGTGDNEQFF
DNA: TGCGCCAGCAGCCCGGGGACAGGGGACAATGAGCAGTTCTTC